Listed below are T cell receptor beta chains from one sample, sequenced in a study of graft-versus-host responses after intestinal transplantation. The data were produced by immunoSEQ multiplex PCR, yet TCRdb's version contains in-frame clones alone and is incomplete. This sample has around 100,000 clones, with approximately 93% found just once. Their specific antigens are unknown. This material consisted of unstimulated CD8+ T cells sorted from spleen or lymph node cells, taken before transplant. The receptor source for this set is a human donor who was the organ donor for an intestinal transplant. The CDR3 runs from the conserved cysteine through the conserved F or W. Fields, in order: V gene, D gene, clone size, J gene, CDR3 protein, CDR3 DNA. The D gene is left open where the match is weak. A row's size may be missing; if present it is once, few, many or a size class.

>TRBV4-3|.|.|TRBJ2-6
CASSQRTAGYSGANVLTF
TGCGCCAGCAGCCAGAGGACAGCCGGATACTCTGGGGCCAACGTCCTGACTTTC
>TRBV6-5|.|.|TRBJ2-5
CASRGLAFSQETQYF
TGTGCCAGCAGAGGGCTAGCCTTCTCCCAAGAGACCCAGTACTTC
>TRBV7-8|.|.|TRBJ2-5
CASSLDPGGETQYF
TGTGCCAGCAGCTTAGATCCAGGGGGGGAGACCCAGTACTTC
>TRBV5-4|TRBD1|once|TRBJ2-3
CASSAPRGPEDTQYF
TGTGCCAGCAGCGCTCCCAGGGGGCCCGAAGATACGCAGTATTTT
>TRBV7-9|.|.|TRBJ1-2
CASSWGGGYTF
TGTGCCAGCAGCTGGGGTGGGGGCTACACCTTC
>TRBV5-8|.|.|TRBJ1-1
CASSLGGGTEAFF
TGTGCCAGCAGCTTAGGGGGGGGCACTGAAGCTTTCTTT
>TRBV5-1|.|.|TRBJ2-2
CASSLVGTGELFF
TGCGCCAGCAGCTTGGTCGGGACCGGGGAGCTGTTTTTT
>TRBV9|TRBD2|.|TRBJ2-1
CASSVDGRETYNEQFF
TGTGCCAGCAGCGTAGATGGGCGGGAGACCTACAATGAGCAGTTCTTC
>TRBV6-5|.|.|TRBJ1-6
CASSYGPFYNSPLHF
TGTGCCAGCAGTTACGGGCCTTTCTATAATTCACCCCTCCACTTT
>TRBV5-4|.|.|TRBJ2-7
CASSQTDLGREQYF
TGTGCCAGCAGCCAGACCGACTTAGGCCGGGAGCAGTACTTC
>TRBV6-5|.|.|TRBJ2-1
CASSSIGGSYNEQFF
TGTGCCAGCAGTTCCATAGGGGGCTCCTACAATGAGCAGTTCTTC
>TRBV6-1|.|.|TRBJ2-2
CASSEAVRTGELFF
TGTGCCAGCAGTGAAGCGGTGAGGACCGGGGAGCTGTTTTTT
>TRBV27|.|.|TRBJ2-1
CASSLSRQRYNEQFF
TGTGCCAGCAGTTTATCTCGACAGAGATACAATGAGCAGTTCTTC